The clone carrying this T cell receptor (beta chain) has just a few counts. This CDR3 contains 17 residues. Deletions cut 4 bases from V and 0 bases from J, with 14 bases between. The V gene's germline CDR1 is SGDLS and CDR2 YYNGEE. This specimen comes from a study of blood T cell repertoires in COVID-19. Authors' data handling: Scientists estimated how many nucleated cells there were by amplifying reference gene primers. Profiling relied on immunoSEQ multiplex PCR, and the TCRdb table lists in-frame clones only, not all of them. V and J calls plus clone size are reproduced from that table; the DNA served to infer D and trimming. This table has 300,000 or so clones, approximately 87% appearing once.

V gene TRBV9 combines with J gene TRBJ1-6; D not certain. The receptor comes from a woman in her thirties or forties who had recovered from COVID-19. Sample: peripheral blood. CDR3 protein: CASSTRGVVSYNSPLHF. DNA of the CDR3: TGTGCCAGCAGCACCCGCGGCGTAGTCTCCTATAATTCACCCCTCCACTTT.